The 5 T cell receptor beta chains in this list originate from one sample, sequenced in a study of blood T cell repertoires in COVID-19 (dated by TCRdb to the early 2020s). The library was generated by the immunoSEQ multiplex PCR assay. Held by TCRdb, this immuneACCESS table contains in-frame sequences only and omits some clones. Under half of the omission traces to an unresolved V gene where checked; the cause of the rest is unknown. Here the sample has 120,000 or so clones; almost 70% occur a single time. 2% to 2.5% of the sample is in the top ten clones. Sequencing input: peripheral blood. The receptors originated from a woman in her seventies with acute or convalescent COVID-19.

A remark on this clone: One end of the junction is discordant with germline, which a read error may explain. The chain joins TRBV19 to TRBJ2-2; perhaps TRBD1 as D (6 bases). CDR1 is LNHDA, CDR2 SQIVND, per germline (reference sequence). The length of the CDR3 is 15 residues. CDR3: CASTIGAWDTGELFF. CDR3 DNA sequence: TGTGCCAGTACTATCGGGGCATGGGACACTGGGGAGCTGTTTTTT.

The V call is TRBV25-1, the J call TRBJ1-2; TRBD1 might be the D (6 bases). CDR1 is MGHDK, CDR2 SYGVNS, per germline. CDR3 length: 12 amino acids. Trimming stripped 3 bases from V and 8 bases from J, with 10 bases between. The CDR3 DNA reads as TGTGCCAGCAGTGATACAGGGTGGGGCTACACCTTC. Translating it yields CASSDTGWGYTF.

The gene calls are TRBV2 and TRBJ2-5; 7 bases match TRBD1. There are 14 residues in the CDR3. Germline V gene data show CDR1 as SNHLY and CDR2 as FYNNEI. J lost 1 base, V lost 5 bases, and 4 bases had no gene match. This chain's CDR3 is CASSPDRSQETQYF. The DNA for the CDR3 is TGTGCCAGCAGTCCGGACAGGAGCCAAGAGACCCAGTACTTC.

This chain links TRBV28 with TRBJ2-7, with 10 positions matching TRBD1. This CDR3 spans 16 amino acids. V trimming: 1 base; J trimming: 7 bases; junction bases outside the gene matches: 10. Germline V gene data show CDR1 as MDHEN and CDR2 as SYDVKM. DNA for the CDR3: TGTGCCAGCAGTTTATCTAGGGACAGGGGCAGGTGGGAGCAGTACTTC. This codes for CASSLSRDRGRWEQYF.

J is TRBJ2-1 and V is TRBV10-1, with a possible D match to TRBD1 (6 bases). The CDR3 is 14 residues long. V lost 4 bases and J lost 5, with 12 bases in between. CDR1 is WNHNN and CDR2 is SYGVQD in the germline V gene (reference sequence). CDR3 coding DNA: TGCGCCAGCAGTGGCAGGGGCCCGAACAATGAGCAGTTCTTC. Its translation is CASSGRGPNNEQFF.